The entry below gives a single T cell receptor (beta chain) sequence along with its context. This sample is part of a study of blood T cell repertoires in COVID-19. Study background: The United States, Italy and Spain supplied acute and convalescent COVID-19 samples.

V lost 7 bases, J lost 4 bases, and 19 bases lay in between. Germline V CDR1 and CDR2: MDHEN, SYDVKM. The CDR3 spans 15 residues. Within the 2 weeks before study entry, each person in the exposed group met a COVID-19 case. Here immunoSEQ multiplex PCR was the method, and the copy in TCRdb shows in-frame clones only, minus some. The data show about 270,000 clones, with around 93% seen just once and 2.8% held by the top ten. Input material: PBMCs or T cells enriched from blood (not recorded which). The clonotype was recovered from a man aged 40-49 years who had been exposed to COVID-19. The gene calls are TRBV28 and TRBJ1-1; D possibly corresponds to TRBD1 (6 bases). DNA of the CDR3: TGTGCCAGCACCGCGGGGGGGCGCGAAGGCACTGAAGCTTTCTTT. Protein product: CASTAGGREGTEAFF.